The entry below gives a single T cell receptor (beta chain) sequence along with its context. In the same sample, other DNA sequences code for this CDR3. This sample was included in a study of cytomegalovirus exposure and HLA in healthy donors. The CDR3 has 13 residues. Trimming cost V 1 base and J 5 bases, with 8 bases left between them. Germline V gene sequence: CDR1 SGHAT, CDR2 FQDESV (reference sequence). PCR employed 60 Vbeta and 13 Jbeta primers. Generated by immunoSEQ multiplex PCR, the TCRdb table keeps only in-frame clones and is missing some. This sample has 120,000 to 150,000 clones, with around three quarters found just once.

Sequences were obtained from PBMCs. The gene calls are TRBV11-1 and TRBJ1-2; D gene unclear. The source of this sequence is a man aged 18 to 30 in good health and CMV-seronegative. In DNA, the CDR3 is TGTGCCAGCAGCTTAGGAAGAGGATATGGCTACACCTTC. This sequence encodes CASSLGRGYGYTF.